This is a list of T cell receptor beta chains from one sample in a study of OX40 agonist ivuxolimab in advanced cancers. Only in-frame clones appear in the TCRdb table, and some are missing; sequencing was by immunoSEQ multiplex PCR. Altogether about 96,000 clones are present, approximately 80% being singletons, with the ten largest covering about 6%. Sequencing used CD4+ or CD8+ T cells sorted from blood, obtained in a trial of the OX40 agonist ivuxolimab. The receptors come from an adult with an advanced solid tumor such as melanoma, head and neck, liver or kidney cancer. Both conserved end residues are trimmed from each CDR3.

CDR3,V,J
ASSRAGSSGSEGIQY,TRBV7-2,TRBJ2-4
ASSRTSGQTYEQY,TRBV7-2,TRBJ2-7
ASTGAGGSSYNEQF,TRBV19,TRBJ2-1
ASSGWKALNYGYT,TRBV9,TRBJ1-2
ASSLRTGSTEAF,TRBV5-1,TRBJ1-1
ASSPGQAAHYGYT,TRBV7-9,TRBJ1-2
ASSLAVSSYNEQF,TRBV7-9,TRBJ2-1
ASSPEGIASGANVLT,TRBV5-1,TRBJ2-6
ASRTTLAGVGYEQY,TRBV6-6,TRBJ2-7
ASSFISSSEQF,TRBV7-2,TRBJ2-1
ASRFSDTQY,TRBV10-2,TRBJ2-3
ASSGKGGDEKLF,TRBV9,TRBJ1-4
ASSRDPGYT,TRBV7-2,TRBJ1-2
AWSLDRGTSPLH,TRBV30,TRBJ1-6
ASSLAGDYTGELF,TRBV5-1,TRBJ2-2
ASSKGKQGRSDTQY,TRBV19,TRBJ2-3
ASREQY,TRBV12-2,TRBJ2-7
ASTRGIPYEQY,TRBV6-6,TRBJ2-7
ASSGLPTRLNTDTQY,TRBV18,TRBJ2-3
ASSTPQGGTGMNTEAF,TRBV9,TRBJ1-1
SVARERKNTEAF,TRBV29-1,TRBJ1-1
ASSPGTSGPDTQY,TRBV5-1,TRBJ2-3
ASGYGGNPGEQY,TRBV5-1,TRBJ2-7
ATSRDSAGDYEQY,TRBV15,TRBJ2-7
ASSLGVEWRNTEAF,TRBV7-8,TRBJ1-1
ASSLRREAPQETQY,TRBV5-1,TRBJ2-5